The entry below describes one T cell receptor beta chain. Its antigen target is currently unknown. Base qualities are not at hand, and no much larger clone is one base apart. The donors were 40 or so Caucasian individuals from Russia, aged 6 to 90 years, who were systemically healthy. Each donor gave 8.5 to 10 milliliters of peripheral blood, collected into EDTA-treated Vacutainer tubes. Ficoll-Paque density-gradient centrifugation was used to isolate PBMCs, with at least 6 million per sample. Total RNA, at least 6 micrograms per sample, was extracted from PBMCs with Trizol reagent. Naive CD45RAhigh/CD27high T cell percentages were measured by flow cytometry on a PBMC aliquot from every donor. The entry originates in a study of blood T cells in healthy people across ages (dated by TCRdb to 2013 to 2016). About the study as a whole: In model experiments, template switching captured about one uniquely barcoded TCR beta cDNA molecule for every two T cells. To track age-related changes in TCR beta repertoire diversity, the study relied on deep sequencing normalized with unique cDNA molecular identifiers. The donors were split into four age groups: young (average 16 years), middle-aged (39), aged (roughly 68) and long-lived (roughly 86). To avoid experimental bias, donors of different ages were distributed randomly across sequencing lanes. The study analyzed two additional independent replicas of 1 million unique cDNA reads from the same blood draw for two donors, one aged 18 to 30 and one aged 80 or older.

To prepare the library, 5' RACE was applied. Instrument used: Illumina HiSeq 2500. A second 7 to 11 cycle PCR used a sample-barcoded 5' primer and a J-beta primer mix. A unique molecular identifier was introduced onto each TCR beta cDNA molecule by a template-switch 5' adaptor carrying 12 random nucleotides. Each sample yielded at least 3 million CDR3-containing paired-end reads. First-strand cDNA was synthesized from all RNA with the Mint cDNA synthesis kit, primed by a TRBC-specific oligonucleotide. Following uracil-DNA glycosylase treatment, all cDNA underwent a first 18-cycle PCR with the universal primers M1SS and BC2_uni_R. In the source study's methods: Normalization of each sample was performed by random selection of 1 million high-quality reads, each carrying a distinct molecular identifier. Instead of being binned into consensus sequences, reads that shared molecular identifiers were thrown out. MiTCR, run with a Q25 quality threshold and the strictest error-elimination algorithm, handled CDR3 identification, clonotype clustering and error correction. Lower-bound total TCR beta diversity was estimated with a nonparametric unseen species model using Euler transformation. TCRdb reprocessing: public reads trimmed at Q25 with fastp, clones called with MiXCR, in-frame beta chains kept. Entries are consolidated by CDR3 protein sequence, retaining the most common genes and DNA. TCRdb, not the original authors, processed these V and J calls. The sample has about 1.5 million distinct CDR3 sequences on record, approximately 43% of them singletons. The top ten clones comprise over 3.5% of the sample.

Overall results and qualifications from the work: Total diversity estimates from one million sequenced T cells were considered lower bounds and underestimates. There was a strong correlation between observed TCR beta diversity and the percentage of naive T cells measured by flow cytometry. The CMV infection status of donors was not known, potentially confounding age-related changes in expanded clonotypes. Bulk unsorted PBMC profiling prevented conclusive comparison of naive and antigen-experienced compartments. Compared with the aged group, more naive CD4+ T cells, fewer expanded clones and increased TCR diversity were shown by the long-lived group, suggesting age selection. As age increased, observed TCR beta diversity per million T cells dropped in a roughly linear way, and a significant reduction was already evident by age 40.

The CDR3 runs 13 amino acids, cysteine and phenylalanine included. The entry retains the CDR3 DNA only, 39 bases that are in frame from base 1. At the junction V is shortened by 2 bases and J by 6 bases, with 8 bases in between. Sequences SGHTA (CDR1) and FQGNSA (CDR2) are obtained from the germline V gene. This receptor chain uses TRBV7-2 and TRBJ2-1; the D gene remains uncertain. This clonotype was sampled from a woman aged 18-29 years in good health. Sequencing was done on a sample of blood. The DNA reads as follows: TGTGCCAGCAGCTTAATGCCGCGCAATGAGCAGTTCTTC. Translated, this is CASSLMPRNEQFF.